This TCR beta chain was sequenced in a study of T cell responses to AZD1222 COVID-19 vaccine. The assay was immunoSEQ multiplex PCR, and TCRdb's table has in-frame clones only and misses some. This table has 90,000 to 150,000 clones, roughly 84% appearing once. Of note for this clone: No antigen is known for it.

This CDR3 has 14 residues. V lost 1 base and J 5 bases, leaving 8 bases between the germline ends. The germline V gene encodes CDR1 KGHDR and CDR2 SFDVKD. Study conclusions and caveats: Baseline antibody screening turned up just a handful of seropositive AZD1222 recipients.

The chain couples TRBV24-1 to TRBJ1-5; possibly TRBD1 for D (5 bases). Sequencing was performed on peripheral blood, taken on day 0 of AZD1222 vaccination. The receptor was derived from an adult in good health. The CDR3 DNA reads TGTGCCACCAGTGATTTCGACAGTCATCAGCCCCAGCATTTT. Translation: CATSDFDSHQPQHF.